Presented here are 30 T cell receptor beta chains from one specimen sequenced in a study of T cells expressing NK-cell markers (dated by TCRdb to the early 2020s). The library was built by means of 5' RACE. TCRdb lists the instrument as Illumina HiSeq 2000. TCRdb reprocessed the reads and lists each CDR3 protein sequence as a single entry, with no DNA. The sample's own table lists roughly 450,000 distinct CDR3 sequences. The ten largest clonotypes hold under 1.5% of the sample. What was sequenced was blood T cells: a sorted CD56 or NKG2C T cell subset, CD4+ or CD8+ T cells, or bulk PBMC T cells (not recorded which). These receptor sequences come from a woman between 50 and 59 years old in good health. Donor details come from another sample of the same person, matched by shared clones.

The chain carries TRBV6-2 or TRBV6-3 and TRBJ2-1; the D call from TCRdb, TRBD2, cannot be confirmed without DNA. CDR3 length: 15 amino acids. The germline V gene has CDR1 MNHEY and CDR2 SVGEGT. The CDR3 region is CASSAPPLREDGQFF.

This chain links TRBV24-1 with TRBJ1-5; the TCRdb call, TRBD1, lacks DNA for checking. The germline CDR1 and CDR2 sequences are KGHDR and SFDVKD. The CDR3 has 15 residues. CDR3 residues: CATSGDRASNQPQHF.

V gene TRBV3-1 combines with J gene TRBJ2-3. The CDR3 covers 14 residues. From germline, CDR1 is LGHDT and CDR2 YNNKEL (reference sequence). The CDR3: CASSLWGRTDTQYF.

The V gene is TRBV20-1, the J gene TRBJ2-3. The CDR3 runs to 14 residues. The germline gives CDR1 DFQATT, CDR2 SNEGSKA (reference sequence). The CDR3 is CSAPLTYGTDTQYF.

This CDR3 reads CASSSSSGPYNEQFF. The rearrangement joins TRBV7-3 to TRBJ2-1. This CDR3 region has 15 residues. Germline V CDR1 and CDR2: SGHTA, FQGTGA.

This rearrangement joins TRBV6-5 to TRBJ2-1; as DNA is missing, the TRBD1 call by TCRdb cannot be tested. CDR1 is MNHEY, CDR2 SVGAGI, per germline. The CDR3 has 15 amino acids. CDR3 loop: CASSRIGGRASEQFF.

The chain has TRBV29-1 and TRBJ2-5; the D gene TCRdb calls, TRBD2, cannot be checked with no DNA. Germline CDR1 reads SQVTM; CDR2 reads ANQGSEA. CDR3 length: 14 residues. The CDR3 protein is CSVAQLAGVETQYF.

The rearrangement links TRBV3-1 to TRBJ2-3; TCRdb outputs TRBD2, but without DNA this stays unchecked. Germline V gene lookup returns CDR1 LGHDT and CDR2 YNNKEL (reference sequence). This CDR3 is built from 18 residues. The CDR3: CASSQGSSAGGPRDTQYF.

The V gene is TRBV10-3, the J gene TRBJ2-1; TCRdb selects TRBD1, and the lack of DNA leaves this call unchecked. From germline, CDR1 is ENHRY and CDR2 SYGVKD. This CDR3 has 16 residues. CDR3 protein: CAIRTPEDRAHNEQFF.

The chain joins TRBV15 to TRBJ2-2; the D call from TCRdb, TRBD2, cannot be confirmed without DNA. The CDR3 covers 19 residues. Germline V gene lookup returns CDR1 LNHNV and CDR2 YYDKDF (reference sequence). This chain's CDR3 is CATSRDSGLAGEWGGELFF.

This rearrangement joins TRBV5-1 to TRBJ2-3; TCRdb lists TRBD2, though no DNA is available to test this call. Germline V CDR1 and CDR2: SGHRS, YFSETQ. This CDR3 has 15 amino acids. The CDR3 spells CASGLAGDGTDTQYF.

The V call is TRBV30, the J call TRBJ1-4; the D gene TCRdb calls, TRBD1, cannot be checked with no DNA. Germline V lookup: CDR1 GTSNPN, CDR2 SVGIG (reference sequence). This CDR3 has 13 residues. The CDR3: CACYRGRNEKLFF.

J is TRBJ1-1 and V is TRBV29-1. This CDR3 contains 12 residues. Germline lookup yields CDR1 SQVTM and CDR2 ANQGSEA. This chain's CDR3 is CSVTGPYTEAFF.

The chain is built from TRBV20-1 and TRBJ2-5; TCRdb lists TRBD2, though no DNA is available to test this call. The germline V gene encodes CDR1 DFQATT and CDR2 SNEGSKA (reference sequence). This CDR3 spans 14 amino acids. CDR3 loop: CSASGREGLETQYF.

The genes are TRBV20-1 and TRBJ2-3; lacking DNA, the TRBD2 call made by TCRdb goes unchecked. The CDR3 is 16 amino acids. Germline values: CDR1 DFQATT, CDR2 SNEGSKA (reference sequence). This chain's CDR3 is CSVESWEGPGTDTQYF.

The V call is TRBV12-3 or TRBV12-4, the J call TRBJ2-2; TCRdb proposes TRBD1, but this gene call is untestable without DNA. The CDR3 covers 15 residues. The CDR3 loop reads CASSGGYRAAGELFF.

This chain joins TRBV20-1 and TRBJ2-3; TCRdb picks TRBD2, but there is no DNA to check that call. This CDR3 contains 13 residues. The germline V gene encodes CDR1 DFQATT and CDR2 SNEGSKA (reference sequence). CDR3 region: CSARAGASDTQYF.

CDR3 sequence reads: CASSQELLSNEQFF. This rearrangement joins TRBV14 to TRBJ2-1. CDR3 size: 14 residues. CDR1 SGHDN and CDR2 FVKESK come from the germline V gene.

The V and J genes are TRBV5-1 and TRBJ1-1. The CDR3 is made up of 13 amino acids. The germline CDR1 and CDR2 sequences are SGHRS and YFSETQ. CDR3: CASSLQEGAEAFF.

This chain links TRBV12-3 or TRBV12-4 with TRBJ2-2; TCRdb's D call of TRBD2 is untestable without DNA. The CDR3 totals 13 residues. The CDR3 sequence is CASRKLEGGELFF.

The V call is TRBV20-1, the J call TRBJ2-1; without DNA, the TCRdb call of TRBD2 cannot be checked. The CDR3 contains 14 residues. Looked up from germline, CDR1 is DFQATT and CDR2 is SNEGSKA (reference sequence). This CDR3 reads CSARGSGILYEQFF.

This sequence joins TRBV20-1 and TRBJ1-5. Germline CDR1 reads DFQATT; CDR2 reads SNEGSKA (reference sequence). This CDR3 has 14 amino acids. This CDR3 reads CSATKKPENQPQHF.

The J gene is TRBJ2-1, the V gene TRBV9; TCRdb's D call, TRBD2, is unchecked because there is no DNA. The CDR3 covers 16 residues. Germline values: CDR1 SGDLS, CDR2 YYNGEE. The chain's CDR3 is CASSDPGLAVNNEQFF.

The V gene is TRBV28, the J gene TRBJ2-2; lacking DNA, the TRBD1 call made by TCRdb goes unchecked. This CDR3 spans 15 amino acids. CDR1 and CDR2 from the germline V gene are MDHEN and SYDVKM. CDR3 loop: CATQSTGGHTGELFF.

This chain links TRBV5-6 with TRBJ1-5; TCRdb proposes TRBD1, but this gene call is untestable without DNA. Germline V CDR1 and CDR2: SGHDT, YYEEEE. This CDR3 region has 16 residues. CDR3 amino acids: CASSFGDETGNQPQHF.

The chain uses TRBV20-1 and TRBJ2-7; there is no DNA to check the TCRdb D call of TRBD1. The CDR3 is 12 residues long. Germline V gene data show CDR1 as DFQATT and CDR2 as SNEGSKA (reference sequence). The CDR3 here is CSARIGQGQQYF.

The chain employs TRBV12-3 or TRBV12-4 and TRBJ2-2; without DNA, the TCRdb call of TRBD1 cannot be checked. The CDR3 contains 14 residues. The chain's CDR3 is CASIMGGAKGELFF.

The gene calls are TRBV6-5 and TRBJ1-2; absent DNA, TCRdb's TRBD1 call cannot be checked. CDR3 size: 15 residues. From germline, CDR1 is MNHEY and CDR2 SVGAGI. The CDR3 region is CATTSTGRRITGYTF.

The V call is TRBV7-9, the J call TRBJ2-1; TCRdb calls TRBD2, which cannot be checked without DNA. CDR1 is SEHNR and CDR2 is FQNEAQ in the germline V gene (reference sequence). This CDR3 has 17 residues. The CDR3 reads CASSFTTTSGSSGEQFF.

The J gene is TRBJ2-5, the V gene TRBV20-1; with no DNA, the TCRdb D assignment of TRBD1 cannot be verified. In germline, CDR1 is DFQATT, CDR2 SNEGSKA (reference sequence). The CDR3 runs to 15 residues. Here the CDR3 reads CSATPLEENQETQYF.